These 27 T cell receptor beta chains were all obtained from the same sample, sequenced in a study of cytomegalovirus exposure and HLA in healthy donors (dated by TCRdb to the late 2010s). Receptors were amplified or captured by the immunoSEQ multiplex PCR assay. TCRdb obtained this table from immuneACCESS and retained in-frame rearrangements with V and J assigned. These tables miss some clones; where compared with another copy, unresolved V genes account for less than half of the shortfall, and the remainder is unexplained. Counted in this sample were approximately 160,000 clones; 91% of them appeared once. Together, the top ten hold 3% of the sample. Input material: PBMCs. The receptors come from a woman aged 18-29 years in good health and CMV-seropositive.

The chain links TRBV11-2 to TRBJ1-5; the D is unclear. This CDR3 is 14 amino acids long. CDR1 and CDR2 from the germline V gene are SGHAT and FQNNGV. V lost 5 bases and J 9 bases, leaving 17 bases between the germline ends. Here the CDR3 DNA reads TGTGCCAGCAGCCAAGGGAGCGCGATGTTGCCCCAGCATTTT. It specifies CASSQGSAMLPQHF.

The V and J genes are TRBV28 and TRBJ1-2; D gene uncertain. Germline V gene lookup returns CDR1 MDHEN and CDR2 SYDVKM. The V end was cut by 5 bases, the J end by 4 bases, with 14 bases between. The CDR3 totals 14 residues. Written as DNA, the CDR3 is TGTGCCAGCAGTCCACCGACTTCGTCCTATGGCTACACCTTC. Translation: CASSPPTSSYGYTF.

The genes are TRBV28 and TRBJ1-5; a weak D match, TRBD1 (5 bases). Germline CDR1 MDHEN, CDR2 SYDVKM. The CDR3 is made up of 14 amino acids. Trimming removed 8 bases at V and 11 bases at J, with 22 bases between. The CDR3 bases are TGTGCCAGCTGTGGAGGGCCCCCATCAGGGTCCCAGCATTTT. This gives the protein CASCGGPPSGSQHF.

V gene TRBV5-1 combines with J gene TRBJ1-1, with a possible D match to TRBD1 (6 bases). V was cut by 4 bases and J by 2 bases, with 15 bases left in between. CDR3 length: 15 residues. CDR1 SGHRS and CDR2 YFSETQ come from the germline V gene. The CDR3 DNA is TGCGCCAGCAGCCGACCGACAGGAGGAAACACTGAAGCTTTCTTT. This codes for CASSRPTGGNTEAFF.

The gene calls are TRBV6-1 and TRBJ2-5, with a weak D call TRBD1 (6 bases). V was clipped by 0 bases and J by 7 bases, with 12 bases between them. The CDR3 consists of 14 residues. Germline CDR1 MNHNS, CDR2 SASEGT. The CDR3 spells CASSEALPGVTQYF. CDR3 nucleotide sequence: TGTGCCAGCAGTGAAGCGCTTCCAGGGGTGACCCAGTACTTC.

This chain connects TRBV9 to TRBJ1-3; tentatively, D is TRBD1 (5 bases). The germline CDR1 and CDR2 sequences are SGDLS and YYNGEE. Trimming left V 3 bases short and J 5 bases short, with 9 bases between. This CDR3 is built from 13 residues. The CDR3 DNA reads as TGTGCCAGCAGCGCCTCAGGGAGAAACACCATATATTTT. This encodes CASSASGRNTIYF.

CDR3 region: CASSSGLASTDTQYF. In DNA, the CDR3 is TGTGCCAGTAGCTCGGGACTAGCAAGCACAGATACGCAGTATTTT. The chain employs TRBV19 and TRBJ2-3; 9 nucleotides align to TRBD2. From germline, CDR1 is LNHDA and CDR2 SQIVND (reference sequence). The V segment lost 6 bases and the J segment 0 bases; nucleotides outside the gene matches: 4. The CDR3 extends over 15 amino acids.

The chain has TRBV18 and TRBJ2-3, with unresolved D. Trimming took off 6 bases at V and 6 bases at J, with 16 bases between the two ends. The CDR3 is 14 amino acids. Germline CDR1 reads KGHSH; CDR2 reads LQKENI. The CDR3 sequence: CASSWFADRDTQYF. In DNA, the CDR3 is TGTGCCAGCTCCTGGTTTGCGGATCGGGATACGCAGTATTTT.

CDR3 nucleotides: TGCGCCACCAGGGGGGGGGCTTCGAACACTGAAGCTTTCTTT. Translation gives CATRGGASNTEAFF. The chain employs TRBV5-1 and TRBJ1-1, with TRBD1 identical over 7 bases. Looked up from germline, CDR1 is SGHRS and CDR2 is YFSETQ. V dropped 9 bases and J dropped 1; count of bases not matched to a gene: 9. CDR3 length equals 14 residues.

The chain has TRBV28 and TRBJ2-7; the D gene is possibly TRBD1 (7 bases). Germline V gene sequence: CDR1 MDHEN, CDR2 SYDVKM. CDR3 length: 15 amino acids. Trimming stripped 5 bases from V and 2 bases from J, with 16 bases between. CDR3 nucleotides: TGTGCCAGCAGTCGGAGGGGGACAGCGACCTACGAGCAGTACTTC. Residues: CASSRRGTATYEQYF. Supplemented by reference TRBV28 and TRBJ2-7, the full variable domain reads DVKVTQSSRYLVKRTGEKVFLECVQDMDHENMFWYRQDPGLGLRLIYFSYDVKMKEKGDIPEGYSVSREKKERFSLILESASTNQTSMYLCASSRRGTATYEQYFGPGTRLTVT.

The genes are TRBV9 and TRBJ2-7; D may be TRBD1 (6 bases). The CDR3 has 15 residues. Per the germline V gene, CDR1 is SGDLS and CDR2 is YYNGEE. The V and J ends lost 1 base and 2 bases respectively, with 13 bases between them. CDR3 DNA: TGTGCCAGCAGCGTATTAGGGCAGGGGACCTACGAGCAGTACTTC. It translates to CASSVLGQGTYEQYF.

The chain uses TRBV15 and TRBJ1-2, with a weak D call TRBD1 (5 bases). There are 14 residues in the CDR3. Germline assignment: CDR1 LNHNV and CDR2 YYDKDF (reference sequence). Trimming left V 2 bases short and J 4 bases short, with 11 bases between. CDR3 coding DNA: TGTGCCACCAGCAGAACAGACAGATCCTATGGCTACACCTTC. Protein sequence: CATSRTDRSYGYTF.

This clone was found once. In nucleotides, the CDR3 is TGTGCCAGCAGGAAGAACTTAGCGGGAGAAGAGACCCAGTACTTC. Amino acid sequence: CASRKNLAGEETQYF. This chain joins TRBV27 and TRBJ2-5, with 9 nucleotides matching TRBD2. The CDR3 has 15 residues. Trimming at V came to 6 bases and at J to 3 bases, leaving 8 bases not matched to a gene. Germline V gene sequence: CDR1 MNHEY, CDR2 SMNVEV (reference sequence).

The rearrangement uses TRBV13 and TRBJ2-5; D might be TRBD2 (6 bases). The germline V gene encodes CDR1 PRHDT and CDR2 FYEKMQ (reference sequence). V lost 5 bases, J lost 0 bases, and 13 bases lay in between. The CDR3 covers 15 residues. In nucleotides, the CDR3 is TGTGCCAGCAGCCCCCGACTAGATTACCAAGAGACCCAGTACTTC. Amino acids: CASSPRLDYQETQYF.

V and J are TRBV21-1 and TRBJ2-7; the DNA was not compared with TRBD1, the D call given in the table. TRBV21-1 represents a pseudogene. The CDR3 covers 15 residues. CDR3 protein: CASSKPKGPSYEQYF. The DNA for the CDR3 is TGTGCCAGCAGCAAACCGAAGGGGCCATCCTACGAGCAGTACTTC.

The V call is TRBV19, the J call TRBJ1-1; a possible D gene is TRBD1 (5 bases). This CDR3 spans 15 amino acids. Looked up from germline, CDR1 is LNHDA and CDR2 is SQIVND (reference sequence). V lost 7 bases to trimming and J lost 5 bases, with 20 bases between them. For the CDR3, the DNA is TGTGCCAGTAAAATCCTCTTGGGTGCAGGGACTGAAGCTTTCTTT. It encodes CASKILLGAGTEAFF.

CDR3 region: CASSIVGGTGPQHF. Written as DNA, the CDR3 is TGTGCCAGTAGTATAGTTGGGGGGACTGGGCCCCAGCATTTT. The chain combines TRBV19 with TRBJ1-5, with a weak D call TRBD1 (5 bases). V lost 1 base and J lost 9, with 13 bases in between. The CDR3 is 14 amino acids. In germline, CDR1 is LNHDA, CDR2 SQIVND (reference sequence).

The CDR3 region is CASSERSGNTIYF. CDR3 bases: TGTGCCAGCAGCGAGAGGTCTGGAAACACCATATATTTT. This chain connects TRBV9 to TRBJ1-3, with unresolved D. CDR3 size: 13 residues. V shed 3 bases and J shed 1 base, with 5 bases lying between them. Germline V gives CDR1 SGDLS, CDR2 YYNGEE.

V is TRBV7-9 and J is TRBJ2-3; D possibly corresponds to TRBD2 (6 bases). CDR1 is SEHNR, CDR2 FQNEAQ, per germline (reference sequence). V was cut by 5 bases and J by 10 bases, with 22 bases left in between. CDR3 size: 15 residues. CDR3 DNA sequence: TGTGCCAGCAGCCGCCTGACCGGGACTCCTCGGGCGCAGTATTTT. Translating gives CASSRLTGTPRAQYF.

The rearrangement links TRBV11-2 to TRBJ2-5; D might be TRBD2 (6 bases). The end of the DNA fits TRBJ2-7 better, so the J call may be wrong. This CDR3 comprises 16 residues. Germline CDR1 is SGHAT and CDR2 is FQNNGV. CDR3: CASSPPNAGISYEQYF. CDR3 bases: TGTGCCAGCAGCCCACCCAACGCGGGAATTTCCTACGAGCAGTACTTC.

The chain's CDR3 is CASSLTSGDPANEQFF. DNA of the CDR3: TGTGCCAGCAGCTTGACTAGCGGGGACCCCGCCAATGAGCAGTTCTTC. This chain joins TRBV7-2 and TRBJ2-1, with 11 bases fitting TRBD2. CDR1 and CDR2 (germline): SGHTA, FQGNSA. The CDR3 spans 16 residues. Germline trimming cut 3 bases from V and 6 bases from J; bases unmatched to any gene: 7. Full variable domain (missing parts from reference TRBV7-2 and TRBJ2-1): GAGVSQSPSNKVTEKGKDVELRCDPISGHTALYWYRQSLGQGLEFLIYFQGNSAPDKSGLPSDRFSAERTGGSVSTLTIQRTQQEDSAVYLCASSLTSGDPANEQFFGPGTRLTVL.

The chain joins TRBV4-3 to TRBJ2-7; D possibly corresponds to TRBD2 (5 bases). Germline V lookup: CDR1 LGHNA, CDR2 YSLEER. The CDR3 consists of 15 residues. V lost 0 bases, J lost 3 bases, and 12 bases lay in between. The CDR3 spells CASSQESSVNYEQYF. Written as DNA, the CDR3 is TGCGCCAGCAGCCAAGAAAGTAGCGTTAACTACGAGCAGTACTTC.

This clone was picked up one time. The V call is TRBV6-1, the J call TRBJ2-7; 12 nucleotides agree with TRBD2. The CDR3 spans 15 residues. Germline loops: CDR1 MNHNS, CDR2 SASEGT. Trimming took 4 bases from V and 5 from J; bases not matched to a gene: 6. CDR3 sequence reads: CASSVRLAGAHEQYF. CDR3 coding DNA: TGTGCCAGCAGTGTCCGACTAGCGGGAGCCCACGAGCAGTACTTC.

The chain has TRBV4-3 and TRBJ2-7; D perhaps matches TRBD2 (6 bases). Germline V gene data show CDR1 as LGHNA and CDR2 as YSLEER. The CDR3 has 15 residues. The germline V and J ends were trimmed by 1 base and 3 bases, with 13 bases remaining between them. The CDR3 reads CASSQGSGGVYEQYF. Written as DNA, the CDR3 is TGCGCCAGCAGCCAAGGGAGCGGAGGGGTCTACGAGCAGTACTTC.

The V call is TRBV7-9, the J call TRBJ2-3; D gene ambiguous. The germline V gene has CDR1 SEHNR and CDR2 FQNEAQ (reference sequence). This CDR3 is 13 amino acids long. Trimming took 5 bases from V and 2 from J, leaving 8 bases between them. The CDR3 region has the DNA TGTGCCAGCAGCCCTATTAACACAGATACGCAGTATTTT. Translating gives CASSPINTDTQYF.

The V and J genes are TRBV6-6 and TRBJ2-2, with a possible D match to TRBD2 (6 bases). Trimming took 8 bases from V and 5 from J, leaving 18 bases between them. Germline CDR1 MNHNY, CDR2 SVGAGI (reference sequence). CDR3 length: 15 amino acids. The CDR3 spells CASSGGSEITGELFF. As DNA, the CDR3 is TGTGCCAGCTCCGGAGGGTCGGAGATAACCGGGGAGCTGTTTTTT.

The V gene is TRBV7-2, the J gene TRBJ1-2; D is ambiguous. Germline V gene sequence: CDR1 SGHTA, CDR2 FQGNSA. The CDR3 consists of 13 residues. The V gene lost 4 bases and the J gene lost 8 bases, with 14 bases spanning the gap. The chain's CDR3 is CASSSPWSPGYTF. DNA of the CDR3: TGTGCCAGCAGCTCACCGTGGAGCCCAGGCTACACCTTC.